These 25 T cell receptor beta chains were all obtained from the same sample, sequenced in a study of blood T cell repertoires in COVID-19. Profiled with immunoSEQ multiplex PCR; TCRdb holds only in-frame clones, not every one. Of around 98,000 clones in the sample, about 90% are singletons; the top ten hold roughly 4.3%. Sequencing was carried out using peripheral blood. Receptors originate from a man aged 65-85 years with acute or convalescent COVID-19.

V usage is TRBV27 and J usage is TRBJ1-6, with 12 bases aligning to TRBD1. The J segment lost 9 bases and the V segment lost 5 bases, leaving 5 bases of the junction unmatched. This CDR3 comprises 15 residues. Germline-derived CDR1 and CDR2 are MNHEY and SMNVEV (reference sequence). CDR3 region: CASSLGTGGLSPLHF. The CDR3 DNA follows: TGTGCCAGCAGTCTGGGGACAGGGGGCCTTTCACCCCTCCACTTT.

J is TRBJ1-3 and V is TRBV6-5; 8 bases align to TRBD1. J was trimmed by 0 bases and V by 5 bases; bases with no gene match: 3. There are 15 residues in the CDR3. Germline-derived CDR1 and CDR2 are MNHEY and SVGAGI. The chain's CDR3 is CASSRTGPSGNTIYF. The CDR3 nucleotides are TGTGCCAGCAGTAGGACAGGGCCCTCTGGAAACACCATATATTTT.

The chain combines TRBV3-1 (or the pseudogene TRBV3-2) with TRBJ2-4, with 8 bases that match TRBD2. V lost 4 bases, J lost 2 bases, and 13 bases stayed unmatched. The germline CDR1 and CDR2 sequences are LGHDT and YNNKEL (reference sequence). The length of the CDR3 is 18 residues. The CDR3 region is CASSPLSFAGGTKNIQYF. The CDR3 bases are TGTGCCAGCAGCCCCCTGAGTTTTGCGGGGGGTACCAAAAACATTCAGTACTTC.

The chain is built from TRBV28 and TRBJ2-5; 11 bases are a match to TRBD2. Germline assignment: CDR1 MDHEN and CDR2 SYDVKM. The CDR3 has 18 amino acids. With 3 bases clipped from V and 5 bases from J, the junction kept 14 bases outside the gene matches. The CDR3 loop reads CASSFPGFSGGAVETQYF. CDR3 sequence (DNA): TGTGCCAGCAGTTTCCCGGGTTTTAGCGGGGGGGCCGTGGAGACCCAGTACTTC.

The rearrangement links TRBV28 to TRBJ1-1; TRBD1 might be the D (6 bases). The CDR3 has 12 residues. Germline values: CDR1 MDHEN, CDR2 SYDVKM. Trimming cost V 5 bases and J 7 bases, with 11 bases left between them. CDR3 region: CASSLWTVEAFF. The CDR3 nucleotides are TGTGCCAGCAGTCTCTGGACAGTTGAAGCTTTCTTT.

The CDR3 is CASSLGGSGSPLHF. The CDR3 DNA reads TGTGCCAGCAGCCTAGGCGGGTCTGGTTCACCCCTCCACTTT. The V gene is TRBV11-3, the J gene TRBJ1-6, with D hard to call. With 5 bases removed from V and 9 bases from J, the gap between germline ends came to 14 bases. CDR1 and CDR2 (germline): SGHNT, YENEEA. CDR3 length equals 14 residues.

The rearrangement joins TRBV19 to TRBJ1-6, with a possible D match to TRBD1 (6 bases). V gave up 3 bases and J gave up 13 bases, with 19 bases separating them. CDR3 length: 15 amino acids. Germline V gene sequence: CDR1 LNHDA, CDR2 SQIVND (reference sequence). The CDR3 sequence: CASSMAGAPRSPLHF. The CDR3 DNA reads TGTGCCAGTAGTATGGCAGGGGCCCCAAGATCGCCCCTCCACTTT. The full variable domain, in which reference TRBV19 and TRBJ1-6 provide the parts outside the CDR3, is DGGITQSPKYLFRKEGQNVTLSCEQNLNHDAMYWYRQDPGQGLRLIYYSQIVNDFQKGDIAEGYSVSREKKESFPLTVTSAQKNPTAFYLCASSMAGAPRSPLHFGNGTRLTVT.

The V gene is TRBV7-9, the J gene TRBJ2-2, with D perhaps matching TRBD1 (6 bases). The V end lost 6 bases, the J end lost 5 bases, and 16 bases lay between the germline ends. Germline V gene sequence: CDR1 SEHNR, CDR2 FQNEAQ (reference sequence). The CDR3 has 15 residues. CDR3 nucleotides: TGTGCCAGCAGTTTCGGCAGGGGCCGGACCGGGGAGCTGTTTTTT. Translation gives CASSFGRGRTGELFF.

The CDR3: CASSLLATAAETQYF. DNA of the CDR3: TGTGCCAGCAGTCTATTAGCCACCGCCGCGGAGACCCAGTACTTC. V usage is TRBV11-2 and J usage is TRBJ2-5; D unresolved. The germline V gene has CDR1 SGHAT and CDR2 FQNNGV. The ends were cut back, 6 bases at V and 5 bases at J, with 19 bases in the middle. The CDR3 has 15 residues.

At least ten counts were recorded for this clone. This rearrangement joins TRBV9 to TRBJ1-2; 7 positions agree with TRBD1. Germline CDR1 SGDLS, CDR2 YYNGEE. The ends lost 0 bases at V and 6 bases at J; junction bases unmatched: 8. The CDR3 has 15 residues. CDR3 region: CASSVGGGRMDGYTF. Written as DNA, the CDR3 is TGTGCCAGCAGCGTAGGAGGGGGCAGAATGGATGGCTACACCTTC.

The chain joins TRBV3-1 (or the pseudogene TRBV3-2) to TRBJ2-7, with TRBD1 matching over 7 bases. The CDR3 length is 15 residues. Trimming at V came to 1 base and at J to 2 bases, leaving 5 bases not matched to a gene. CDR1 LGHDT and CDR2 YNNKEL come from the germline V gene (reference sequence). CDR3 sequence: CASSQVGDRAYEQYF. The DNA of the CDR3 is TGTGCCAGCAGCCAAGTTGGAGACAGGGCCTACGAGCAGTACTTC.

The chain is built from TRBV5-4 and TRBJ2-1, with D perhaps TRBD1 (6 bases). Germline lookup yields CDR1 SGHNT and CDR2 YYREEE (reference sequence). The CDR3 covers 14 residues. V lost 5 bases and J lost 3, with 12 bases in between. CDR3: CASSLGAIYNEQFF. The DNA for the CDR3 is TGTGCCAGCAGTCTGGGGGCGATCTACAATGAGCAGTTCTTC. The entire variable domain, with the rest obtained from reference TRBV5-4 and TRBJ2-1, is as follows: ETGVTQSPTHLIKTRGQQVTLRCSSQSGHNTVSWYQQALGQGPQFIFQYYREEENGRGNFPPRFSGLQFPNYSSELNVNALELDDSALYLCASSLGAIYNEQFFGPGTRLTVL.

The genes are TRBV10-3 and TRBJ1-3; 7 bases agree with TRBD1. The ends lost 6 bases at V and 2 bases at J; junction bases unmatched: 4. This CDR3 is 14 amino acids long. Germline-derived CDR1 and CDR2 are ENHRY and SYGVKD. The CDR3 DNA is TGTGCCATCAGAACAGACAGGGCTGGAAACACCATATATTTT. It codes for CAIRTDRAGNTIYF.

The chain employs TRBV2 and TRBJ1-2, with no clear D. V was trimmed by 0 bases and J by 6 bases, leaving 8 bases between them. From germline, CDR1 is SNHLY and CDR2 FYNNEI. There are 13 residues in the CDR3. The CDR3: CASSEARQDGYTF. The CDR3 nucleotides are TGTGCCAGCAGTGAAGCTCGGCAGGATGGCTACACCTTC.

The V and J genes are TRBV5-1 and TRBJ2-1; D is ambiguous. The CDR3 runs 16 residues. Germline CDR1 reads SGHRS; CDR2 reads YFSETQ. Trimming shortened V by 3 bases and J by 0 bases, and 13 bases separated the two germline ends. DNA for the CDR3: TGCGCCAGCAGCTCCCAGGTCCTTAGCTCCTACAATGAGCAGTTCTTC. Translating gives CASSSQVLSSYNEQFF.

The V call is TRBV18, the J call TRBJ2-3; no definite D call. Trimming removed 6 bases at V and 2 bases at J, with 3 bases between. CDR1 is KGHSH and CDR2 is LQKENI in the germline V gene. CDR3 length: 11 residues. The DNA for the CDR3 is TGTGCCAGCTCCTTCACAGATACGCAGTATTTT. This codes for CASSFTDTQYF.

The chain links TRBV6-5 to TRBJ1-4; D unresolved. Germline CDR1 is MNHEY and CDR2 is SVGAGI. This CDR3 comprises 15 residues. The V and J ends lost 10 bases and 0 bases respectively, with 15 bases between them. CDR3 bases: TGTGCCATCCCCGGGGAGCGTGCAACTAATGAAAAACTGTTTTTT. Protein: CAIPGERATNEKLFF.

The V and J genes are TRBV18 and TRBJ2-7; possible D gene TRBD2, 6 bases. The V gene's germline CDR1 is KGHSH and CDR2 LQKENI. V shed 3 bases and J shed 0 bases, with 15 bases lying between them. The CDR3 contains 16 residues. CDR3 coding DNA: TGTGCCAGCTCACCTAGGCAGGGACTGGACTCCTACGAGCAGTACTTC. Its protein product is CASSPRQGLDSYEQYF.

The chain couples TRBV3-1 (or the pseudogene TRBV3-2) to TRBJ2-7, with TRBD2 as a possible D gene (6 bases). The V end lost 1 base, the J end lost 4 bases, and 8 bases lay between the germline ends. This CDR3 is 13 amino acids long. Per germline, CDR1 LGHDT and CDR2 YNNKEL (reference sequence). This CDR3 is CASSQAGGYEQYF. DNA of the CDR3: TGTGCCAGCAGCCAAGCCGGGGGATACGAGCAGTACTTC.

In this sample, this clone turned up once. The V call is TRBV11-3, the J call TRBJ2-1; TRBD1 aligns across 8 bases. Trimming removed 1 base from V and 7 bases from J; junction bases left unmatched: 6. Germline CDR1 SGHNT, CDR2 YENEEA. The CDR3 has 15 amino acids. The CDR3 reads CASSLGEDRVNEQFF. The CDR3 bases are TGTGCCAGCAGCTTAGGGGAGGACAGGGTAAATGAGCAGTTCTTC.

This chain links TRBV28 with TRBJ2-5, with 10 bases that match TRBD1. This CDR3 contains 14 residues. CDR1 is MDHEN and CDR2 is SYDVKM in the germline V gene. V gave up 5 bases and J gave up 5 bases; unmatched junction bases: 5. For the CDR3, the DNA is TGTGCCAGCAGTGTCCCGGGACAGGGGGAGACCCAGTACTTC. Encoded protein: CASSVPGQGETQYF. Full variable domain (missing parts from reference TRBV28 and TRBJ2-5): DVKVTQSSRYLVKRTGEKVFLECVQDMDHENMFWYRQDPGLGLRLIYFSYDVKMKEKGDIPEGYSVSREKKERFSLILESASTNQTSMYLCASSVPGQGETQYFGPGTRLLVL.

The J gene is TRBJ2-5, the V gene TRBV7-2; 8 positions match TRBD2. CDR3 length equals 18 residues. Trimming at V came to 5 bases and at J to 7 bases, leaving 21 bases not matched to a gene. Germline V gives CDR1 SGHTA, CDR2 FQGNSA. CDR3 sequence reads: CASSPFGGGTVLTGTQYF. In DNA form, the CDR3 reads TGTGCCAGCAGCCCCTTTGGCGGGGGGACGGTTCTCACTGGGACCCAGTACTTC.

The chain recombines TRBV18 with TRBJ1-4, with a possible D match to TRBD1 (6 bases). Germline V gene sequence: CDR1 KGHSH, CDR2 LQKENI. The CDR3 runs to 16 residues. V shed 6 bases and J shed 3 bases, with 17 bases lying between them. The CDR3 region is CASSQERTASNEKLFF. CDR3 DNA sequence: TGTGCCAGCTCCCAAGAGAGGACAGCTTCTAATGAAAAACTGTTTTTT.

The chain has TRBV5-1 and TRBJ2-3; D remains unclear. Germline lookup yields CDR1 SGHRS and CDR2 YFSETQ. This CDR3 spans 14 amino acids. The germline V and J ends were trimmed by 0 bases and 2 bases, with 7 bases remaining between them. The CDR3 DNA reads TGCGCCAGCAGCTTGGACATGAACACAGATACGCAGTATTTT. It is translated as CASSLDMNTDTQYF.

CDR3 protein: CASSYSGTGGDYGYTF. The CDR3 DNA reads TGTGCCAGCAGTTACTCCGGGACAGGTGGCGACTATGGCTACACCTTC. The chain recombines TRBV6-5 with TRBJ1-2; 8 bases agree with TRBD1. The CDR3 extends over 16 amino acids. The germline gives CDR1 MNHEY, CDR2 SVGAGI. With 0 bases clipped from V and 3 bases from J, the junction kept 6 bases outside the gene matches.